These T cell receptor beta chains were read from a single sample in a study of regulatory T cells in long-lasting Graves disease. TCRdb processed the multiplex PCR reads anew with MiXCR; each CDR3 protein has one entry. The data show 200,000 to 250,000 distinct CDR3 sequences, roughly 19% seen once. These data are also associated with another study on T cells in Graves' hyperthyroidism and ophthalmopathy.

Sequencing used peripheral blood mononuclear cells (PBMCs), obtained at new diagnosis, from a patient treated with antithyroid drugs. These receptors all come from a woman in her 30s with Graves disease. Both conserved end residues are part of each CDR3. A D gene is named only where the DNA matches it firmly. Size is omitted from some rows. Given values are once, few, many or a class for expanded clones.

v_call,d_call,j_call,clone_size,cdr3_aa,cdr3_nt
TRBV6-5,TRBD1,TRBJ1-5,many,CASSYSGQENQPQHF,TGTGCCAGCAGTTATTCGGGACAGGAGAATCAGCCCCAGCATTTT
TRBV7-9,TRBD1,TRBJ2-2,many,CASSRQGLRTGELFF,TGTGCCAGCAGCCGACAGGGGCTCCGCACCGGGGAGCTGTTTTTT
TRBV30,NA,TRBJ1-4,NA,CAWSGRGTSLNEKLFF,TGTGCCTGGAGTGGGCGGGGGACAAGTCTGAATGAAAAACTGTTTTTT
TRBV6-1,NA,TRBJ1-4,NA,CASSVSAPRNEKLFF,TGTGCCAGCAGTGTCTCAGCCCCACGGAACGAAAAACTGTTTTTT
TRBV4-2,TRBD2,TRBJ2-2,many,CASSQDVSTSGGGELFF,TGTGCCAGCAGCCAAGATGTATCGACTAGCGGAGGCGGGGAGCTGTTTTTT
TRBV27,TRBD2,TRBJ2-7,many,CASRGLAGGPGSPEQYF,TGTGCCAGCAGGGGACTAGCGGGAGGGCCGGGAAGTCCCGAGCAGTACTTC
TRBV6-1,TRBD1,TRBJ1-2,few,CASSEDRVDGYTF,TGTGCCAGCAGCGAGGACAGGGTAGATGGCTACACCTTC
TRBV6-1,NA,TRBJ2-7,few,CASLNEVNRYEQYF,TGTGCCAGCTTAAACGAAGTGAATCGCTACGAGCAGTACTTC
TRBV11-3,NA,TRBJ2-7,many,CASSSPRYYEQYF,TGTGCCAGCAGCTCCCCACGATACTACGAGCAGTACTTC
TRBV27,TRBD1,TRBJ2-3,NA,CASSLRTGRNTQYF,TGTGCCAGCAGTCTCAGGACAGGGCGAAATACGCAGTATTTT
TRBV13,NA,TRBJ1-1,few,CASSSRGRVDAFF,TGTGCCAGCAGCTCTCGAGGGAGGGTCGACGCTTTCTTT
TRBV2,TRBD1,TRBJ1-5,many,CASKDRGENNQPQHF,TGTGCCAGCAAGGACAGGGGAGAGAACAATCAGCCCCAGCATTTT
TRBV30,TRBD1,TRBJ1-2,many,CAWSATGGYGYTF,TGTGCCTGGAGCGCAACAGGGGGATATGGCTACACCTTC
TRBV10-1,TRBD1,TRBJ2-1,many,CASSESWGQGAGNEQFF,TGCGCCAGCAGTGAGTCGTGGGGCCAGGGGGCAGGCAATGAGCAGTTCTTC
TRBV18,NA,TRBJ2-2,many,CASSPFSGNTGELFF,TGTGCCAGCTCACCATTTAGCGGGAACACCGGGGAGCTGTTTTTT
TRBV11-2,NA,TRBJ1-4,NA,CASSLEIAHATNEKLFF,TGTGCCAGCAGCTTAGAGATAGCCCACGCAACTAATGAAAAACTGTTTTTT
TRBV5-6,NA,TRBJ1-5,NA,CASSPDLCNQPQHF,TGTGCCAGCAGCCCGGACCTCTGCAATCAGCCCCAGCATTTT
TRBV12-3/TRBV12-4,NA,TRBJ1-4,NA,CASSLFVGEKLFF,TGTGCCAGCAGTTTGTTCGTAGGAGAAAAACTGTTTTTT
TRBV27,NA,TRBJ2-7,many,CASSLTVQGYEQYF,TGTGCCAGCAGTTTAACGGTTCAGGGCTACGAGCAGTACTTC
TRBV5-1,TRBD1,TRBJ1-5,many,CASSLFGQANQPQHF,TGCGCCAGCAGCTTATTTGGACAGGCGAATCAGCCCCAGCATTTT
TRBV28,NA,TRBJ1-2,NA,CTSSLRAGDDYGYTF,TGTACCAGCAGTTTAAGGGCAGGGGATGACTATGGCTACACCTTC
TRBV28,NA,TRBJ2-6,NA,CASRPRGGANVLTF,TGTGCCAGCAGACCTAGGGGAGGGGCCAACGTCCTGACTTTC
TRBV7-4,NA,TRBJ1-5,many,CASGAGANQPQHF,TGTGCCAGCGGGGCAGGGGCAAATCAGCCCCAGCATTTT
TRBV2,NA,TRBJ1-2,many,CASSLTEIYGYTF,TGTGCCAGCAGTCTTACAGAGATCTATGGCTACACCTTC
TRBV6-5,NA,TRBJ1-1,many,CASSYTEPGTEAFF,TGTGCCAGCAGTTACACGGAGCCCGGAACTGAAGCTTTCTTT
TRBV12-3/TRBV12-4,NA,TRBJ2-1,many,CASSFGEPNFNNEQFF,TGTGCCAGCAGTTTCGGAGAACCGAATTTCAACAATGAGCAGTTCTTC
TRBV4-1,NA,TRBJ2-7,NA,CASSQDNYEQYF,TGTGCCAGCAGCCAAGATAACTACGAGCAGTACTTC
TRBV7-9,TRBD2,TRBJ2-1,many,CASSLGLAEDNEQFF,TGTGCCAGCAGCTTAGGGCTAGCGGAAGACAATGAGCAGTTCTTC
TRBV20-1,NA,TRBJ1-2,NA,CSAKVQGYGYTF,TGCAGTGCTAAAGTGCAGGGCTATGGCTACACCTTC
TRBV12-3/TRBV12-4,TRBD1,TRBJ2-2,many,CASRPTGGTGELFF,TGTGCCAGCAGGCCTACAGGGGGCACCGGGGAGCTGTTTTTT
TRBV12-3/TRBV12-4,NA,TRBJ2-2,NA,CASSGVGPSSTGELFF,TGTGCCAGCAGTGGGGTGGGGCCCTCTTCCACCGGGGAGCTGTTTTTT
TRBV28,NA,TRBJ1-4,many,CASSIQVEEKLFF,TGTGCCAGCAGTATACAGGTGGAAGAAAAACTGTTTTTT
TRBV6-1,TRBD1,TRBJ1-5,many,CASSETGQGVNQPQHF,TGTGCCAGCAGTGAGACGGGACAGGGGGTAAATCAGCCCCAGCATTTT
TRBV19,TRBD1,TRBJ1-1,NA,CASSKRQGNTEAFF,TGTGCCAGTAGTAAACGACAGGGGAACACTGAAGCTTTCTTT
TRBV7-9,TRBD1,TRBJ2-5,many,CASSTDRQGPQETQYF,TGTGCCAGCAGCACAGACAGACAGGGCCCTCAAGAGACCCAGTACTTC
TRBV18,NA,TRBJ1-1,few,CASSLGQGFMNTEAFF,TGTGCCAGCTCACTCGGGCAGGGATTCATGAACACTGAAGCTTTCTTT
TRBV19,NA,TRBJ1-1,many,CASILGRNTEAFF,TGTGCCAGTATCCTCGGACGGAACACTGAAGCTTTCTTT
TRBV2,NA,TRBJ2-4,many,CASREKEVSKNIQYF,TGTGCCAGCAGGGAGAAGGAGGTTTCCAAAAACATTCAGTACTTC
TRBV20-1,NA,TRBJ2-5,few,CSASLVGVGETQYF,TGCAGTGCTAGCTTAGTGGGAGTCGGGGAGACCCAGTACTTC
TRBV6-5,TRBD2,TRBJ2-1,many,CASSYHGAGVGSQNEQFF,TGTGCCAGCAGTTACCACGGAGCGGGGGTGGGGTCCCAAAATGAGCAGTTCTTC
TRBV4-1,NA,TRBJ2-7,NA,CAGSPTGPDWGEQYF,TGCGCCGGCAGCCCGACAGGACCCGACTGGGGCGAGCAGTACTTC
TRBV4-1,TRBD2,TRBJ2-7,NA,CASSLYTSGYEQYF,TGCGCCAGCAGCCTCTATACTAGCGGTTACGAGCAGTACTTC
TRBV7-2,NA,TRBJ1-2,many,CASSLYGDVKGYTF,TGTGCCAGCAGCTTATATGGAGATGTAAAGGGCTACACCTTC
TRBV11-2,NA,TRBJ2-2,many,CASSLHGADTGELFF,TGTGCCAGCAGCTTACATGGGGCCGACACCGGGGAGCTGTTTTTT